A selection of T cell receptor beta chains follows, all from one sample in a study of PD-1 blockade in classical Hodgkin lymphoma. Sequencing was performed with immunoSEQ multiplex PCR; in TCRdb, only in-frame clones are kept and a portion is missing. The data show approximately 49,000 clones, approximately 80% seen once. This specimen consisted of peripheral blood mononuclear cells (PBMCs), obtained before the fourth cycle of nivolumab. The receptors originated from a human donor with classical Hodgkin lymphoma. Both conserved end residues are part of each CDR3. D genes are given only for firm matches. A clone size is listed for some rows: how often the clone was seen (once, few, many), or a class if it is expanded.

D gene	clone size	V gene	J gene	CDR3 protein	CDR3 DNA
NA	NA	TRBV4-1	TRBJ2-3	CASSRGQSTDTQYF	TGCGCCAGCAGCCGTGGACAGAGCACAGATACGCAGTATTTT
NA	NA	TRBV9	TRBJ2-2	CASSISRDTNTGELFF	TGTGCCAGCAGCATTAGCCGGGACACTAACACCGGGGAGCTGTTTTTT
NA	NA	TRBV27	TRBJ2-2	CASSFFPTTGELFF	TGTGCCAGCAGTTTTTTCCCGACAACCGGGGAGCTGTTTTTT
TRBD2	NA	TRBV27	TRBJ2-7	CASSLGHRTSGIYEQYF	TGTGCCAGCAGTTTAGGCCATCGGACTAGCGGGATCTACGAGCAGTACTTC
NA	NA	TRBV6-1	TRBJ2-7	CASRGTFASKYEQYF	TGTGCCAGCAGGGGGACCTTCGCGTCTAAATACGAGCAGTACTTC
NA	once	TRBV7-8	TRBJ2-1	CASSIKSEKPYNEQFF	TGTGCCAGCAGCATAAAATCAGAAAAGCCCTACAATGAGCAGTTCTTC
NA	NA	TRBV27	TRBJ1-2	CASSLTPSNYGYTF	TGTGCCAGCAGTTTAACACCATCTAACTATGGCTACACCTTC
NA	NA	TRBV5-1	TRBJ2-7	CASSAGRDEQYF	TGCGCCAGCAGCGCGGGACGCGACGAGCAGTACTTC
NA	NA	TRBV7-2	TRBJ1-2	CASSQDSYGYTF	TGTGCCAGCAGCCAGGACAGTTATGGCTACACCTTC
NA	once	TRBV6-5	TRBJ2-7	CASSYVYAYEQYF	TGTGCCAGCAGTTACGTCTATGCCTACGAGCAGTACTTC
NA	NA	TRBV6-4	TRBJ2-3	CASSPGDSTDTQYF	TGTGCCAGCAGCCCTGGGGACTCCACAGATACGCAGTATTTT
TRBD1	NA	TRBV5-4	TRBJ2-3	CASRAGQGPDTQYF	TGTGCCAGCAGGGCGGGACAGGGTCCAGATACGCAGTATTTT
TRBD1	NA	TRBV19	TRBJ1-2	CASSIGQGVGYTF	TGTGCCAGTAGCATTGGACAGGGTGTTGGCTACACCTTC
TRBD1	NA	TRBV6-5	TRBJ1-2	CASSDRGGYTF	TGTGCCAGCAGTGACAGGGGTGGCTACACCTTC
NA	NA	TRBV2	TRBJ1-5	CASSDPRRGDGQPQHF	TGTGCCAGCAGTGACCCTCGTAGAGGGGATGGACAGCCCCAGCATTTT
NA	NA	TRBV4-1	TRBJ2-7	CASSQGSSSDYEQYF	TGCGCCAGCAGCCAAGGTAGTAGCTCCGACTACGAGCAGTACTTC
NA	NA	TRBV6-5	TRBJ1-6	CASSPGGILRSPLHF	TGTGCCAGCAGTCCCGGGGGGATTTTGAGGTCACCCCTCCACTTT
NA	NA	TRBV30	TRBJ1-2	CAFKLVYGYTF	TGTGCCTTTAAGCTTGTCTATGGCTACACCTTC
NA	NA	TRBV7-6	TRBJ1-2	CASSLGQGRSGYTF	TGTGCCAGCAGCTTAGGACAAGGACGTAGCGGCTACACCTTC
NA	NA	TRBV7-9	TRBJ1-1	CASSLEGPKNTEAFF	TGTGCCAGCAGCTTGGAGGGACCGAAGAACACTGAAGCTTTCTTT
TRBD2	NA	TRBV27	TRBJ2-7	CASSLKVAGGAGGPSYEQYF	TGTGCCAGCAGTTTGAAGGTCGCTGGGGGGGCGGGGGGCCCATCCTACGAGCAGTACTTC
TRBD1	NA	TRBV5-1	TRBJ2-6	CASSTGTGATWANVLTF	TGCGCCAGCAGTACCGGGACAGGTGCTACCTGGGCCAACGTCCTGACTTTC
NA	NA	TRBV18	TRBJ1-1	CASSPNLAVADTEAFF	TGTGCCAGCTCGCCGAACCTGGCGGTCGCGGACACTGAAGCTTTCTTT
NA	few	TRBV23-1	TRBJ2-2	CASSQSWTSLATGELFF	TGCGCCAGCAGTCAATCGTGGACCTCCCTCGCCACCGGGGAGCTGTTTTTT
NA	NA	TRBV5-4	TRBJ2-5	CASSSRAHQETQYF	TGTGCCAGCAGCTCACGCGCCCACCAAGAGACCCAGTACTTC
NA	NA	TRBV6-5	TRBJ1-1	CASQRGDTEAFF	TGTGCCAGCCAAAGGGGGGACACTGAAGCTTTCTTT
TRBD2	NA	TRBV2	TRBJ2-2	CASGAGGNTGELFF	TGTGCCAGCGGAGCGGGGGGGAACACCGGGGAGCTGTTTTTT
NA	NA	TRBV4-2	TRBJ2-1	CASSISLGESSYNEQFF	TGTGCCAGCAGCATCTCTCTGGGGGAAAGCTCCTACAATGAGCAGTTCTTC
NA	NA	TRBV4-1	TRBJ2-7	CASSQATGTPNSYEQYF	TGCGCCAGCAGCCAAGCCACCGGGACACCGAACTCCTACGAGCAGTACTTC
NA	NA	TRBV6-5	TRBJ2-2	CASSYGPGELFF	TGTGCCAGCAGTTACGGCCCCGGGGAGCTGTTTTTT
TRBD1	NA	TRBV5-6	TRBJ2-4	CASGRTGENIQYF	TGTGCCAGCGGACGGACAGGGGAGAACATTCAGTACTTC
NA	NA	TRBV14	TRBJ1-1	CASSQWEGLIVWNTEAFF	TGTGCCAGCAGCCAATGGGAGGGTTTAATTGTTTGGAACACTGAAGCTTTCTTT
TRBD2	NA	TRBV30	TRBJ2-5	CAWRKAGDETQYF	TGTGCCTGGAGGAAAGCGGGAGACGAGACCCAGTACTTC
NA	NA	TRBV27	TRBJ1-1	CASSFLRESAEAFF	TGTGCCAGCAGTTTTCTAAGGGAGAGCGCTGAAGCTTTCTTT
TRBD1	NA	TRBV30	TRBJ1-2	CAWSVGTGMIFYGYTF	TGTGCCTGGAGTGTAGGGACAGGGATGATTTTCTATGGCTACACCTTC
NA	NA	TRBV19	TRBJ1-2	CASSITRAGGYTF	TGTGCCAGTAGTATTACTCGGGCGGGTGGCTACACCTTC
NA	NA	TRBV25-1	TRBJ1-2	CASSESFGSWGGYTF	TGTGCCAGCAGTGAATCCTTTGGCTCTTGGGGTGGCTACACCTTC
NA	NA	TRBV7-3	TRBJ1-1	CASSLSGGGNTEAFF	TGTGCCAGCAGCTTAAGCGGGGGAGGGAACACTGAAGCTTTCTTT
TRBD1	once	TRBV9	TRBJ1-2	CASSVAWQGDGGYTF	TGTGCCAGCAGCGTAGCTTGGCAGGGGGACGGTGGCTACACCTTC
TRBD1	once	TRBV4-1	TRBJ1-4	CASSPGQAEGNEKLFF	TGCGCCAGCAGCCCAGGACAGGCCGAGGGGAATGAAAAACTGTTTTTT
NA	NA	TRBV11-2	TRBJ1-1	CASSFLKRGQYF	TGTGCCAGCAGCTTCCTTAAGCGGGGGCAATATTTT
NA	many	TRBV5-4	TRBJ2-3	CASSLVAGTDTQYF	TGTGCCAGCAGCTTGGTCGCGGGAACAGATACGCAGTATTTT
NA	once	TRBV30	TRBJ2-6	CAWRYGSFLSGANVLTF	TGTGCCTGGAGATACGGCAGCTTTCTCTCTGGGGCCAACGTCCTGACTTTC
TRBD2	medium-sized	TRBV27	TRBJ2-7	CASSLWLAGRYEQYF	TGTGCCAGCAGTTTATGGCTAGCGGGGCGGTACGAGCAGTACTTC
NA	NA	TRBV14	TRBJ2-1	CASSQDLGRYNEQFF	TGTGCCAGCAGCCAAGATCTGGGTAGATACAATGAGCAGTTCTTC
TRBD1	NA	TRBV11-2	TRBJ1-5	CASSGEGAQPQHF	TGTGCCAGCAGTGGGGAGGGGGCACAGCCCCAGCATTTT
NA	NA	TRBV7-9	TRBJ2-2	CASSLVGLSNTGELFF	TGTGCCAGCAGCTTAGTGGGACTTTCGAACACCGGGGAGCTGTTTTTT
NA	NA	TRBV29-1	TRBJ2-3	CSVMTSLGTDTQYF	TGCAGCGTTATGACATCCCTGGGCACAGATACGCAGTATTTT